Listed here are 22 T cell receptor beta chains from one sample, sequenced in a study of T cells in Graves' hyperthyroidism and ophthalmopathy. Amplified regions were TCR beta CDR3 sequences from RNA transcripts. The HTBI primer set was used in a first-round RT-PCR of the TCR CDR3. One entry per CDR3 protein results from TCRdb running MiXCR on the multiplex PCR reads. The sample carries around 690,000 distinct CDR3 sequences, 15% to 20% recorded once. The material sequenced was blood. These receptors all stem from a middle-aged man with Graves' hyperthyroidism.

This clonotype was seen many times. CDR3 region: CASVRGGEDEQYF. The CDR3 DNA reads as TGTGCCAGCGTAAGAGGAGGGGAGGACGAGCAGTACTTC. V usage is TRBV28 and J usage is TRBJ2-7; a possible D gene is TRBD2 (6 bases). Trimming removed 8 bases from V and 5 bases from J, with 16 bases in between. Germline V CDR1 and CDR2: MDHEN, SYDVKM. The CDR3 is made up of 13 amino acids. Based on the CDR3 plus reference TRBV28 and TRBJ2-7, the full variable domain is DVKVTQSSRYLVKRTGEKVFLECVQDMDHENMFWYRQDPGLGLRLIYFSYDVKMKEKGDIPEGYSVSREKKERFSLILESASTNQTSMYLCASVRGGEDEQYFGPGTRLTVT.

The CDR3 reads CAWSGVSGGKAQHF. The DNA for the CDR3 is TGTGCCTGGAGTGGTGTGTCGGGGGGCAAGGCCCAGCATTTT. V and J are TRBV30 and TRBJ1-5; perhaps TRBD1 as D (6 bases). The V end lost 1 base, the J end lost 11 bases, and 18 bases lay between the germline ends. This CDR3 comprises 14 residues. The germline V gene encodes CDR1 GTSNPN and CDR2 SVGIG (reference sequence).

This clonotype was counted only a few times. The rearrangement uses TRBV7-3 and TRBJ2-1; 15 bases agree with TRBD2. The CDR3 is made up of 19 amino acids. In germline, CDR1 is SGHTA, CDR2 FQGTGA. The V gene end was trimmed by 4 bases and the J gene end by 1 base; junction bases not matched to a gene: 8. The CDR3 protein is CASSSPIGTSGRSYNEQFF. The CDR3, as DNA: TGTGCCAGCAGCTCACCGATCGGGACTAGCGGGAGGTCCTACAATGAGCAGTTCTTC.

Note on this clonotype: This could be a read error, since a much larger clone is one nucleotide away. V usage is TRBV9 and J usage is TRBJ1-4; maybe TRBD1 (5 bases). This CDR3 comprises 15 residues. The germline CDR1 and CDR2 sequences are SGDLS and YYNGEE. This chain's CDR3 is CASSPTLGPDEKLLF. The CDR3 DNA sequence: TGTGCCAGCAGCCCCACGTTGGGACCCGATGAAAAACTGCTTTTT.

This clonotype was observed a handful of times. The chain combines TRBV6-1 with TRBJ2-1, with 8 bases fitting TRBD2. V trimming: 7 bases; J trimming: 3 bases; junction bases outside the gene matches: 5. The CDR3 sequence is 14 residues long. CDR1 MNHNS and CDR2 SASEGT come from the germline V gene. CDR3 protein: CASTGRGVYNEQFF. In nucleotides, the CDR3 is TGTGCCAGCACCGGGAGGGGGGTCTACAATGAGCAGTTCTTC.

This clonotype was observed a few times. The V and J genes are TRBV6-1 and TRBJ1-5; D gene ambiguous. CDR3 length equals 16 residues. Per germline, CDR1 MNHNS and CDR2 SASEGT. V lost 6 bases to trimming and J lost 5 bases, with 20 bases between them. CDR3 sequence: CASRAREGLRYQPQHF. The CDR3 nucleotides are TGTGCCAGCAGGGCTCGGGAGGGTCTTAGGTATCAGCCCCAGCATTTT.

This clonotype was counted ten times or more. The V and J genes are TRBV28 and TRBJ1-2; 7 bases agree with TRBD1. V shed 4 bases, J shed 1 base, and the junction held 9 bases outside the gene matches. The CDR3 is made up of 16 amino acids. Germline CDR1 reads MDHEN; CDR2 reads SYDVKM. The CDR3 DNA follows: TGTGCCAGCAGTTCCACCGGGACAGATCTTAACTATGGCTACACCTTC. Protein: CASSSTGTDLNYGYTF.

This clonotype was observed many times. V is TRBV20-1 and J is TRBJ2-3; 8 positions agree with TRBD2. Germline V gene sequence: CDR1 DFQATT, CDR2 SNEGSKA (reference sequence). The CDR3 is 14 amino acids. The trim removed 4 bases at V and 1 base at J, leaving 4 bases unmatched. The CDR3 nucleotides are TGCAGTGCTACCAGCGGGAGAGGCACAGATACGCAGTATTTT. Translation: CSATSGRGTDTQYF.

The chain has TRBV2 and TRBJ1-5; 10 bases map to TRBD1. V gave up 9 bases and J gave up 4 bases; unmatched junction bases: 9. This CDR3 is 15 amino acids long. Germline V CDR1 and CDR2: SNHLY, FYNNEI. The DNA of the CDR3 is TGTGCCAGTAAATTAGGACAGGGGGAGAATCAGCCCCAGCATTTT. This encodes CASKLGQGENQPQHF.

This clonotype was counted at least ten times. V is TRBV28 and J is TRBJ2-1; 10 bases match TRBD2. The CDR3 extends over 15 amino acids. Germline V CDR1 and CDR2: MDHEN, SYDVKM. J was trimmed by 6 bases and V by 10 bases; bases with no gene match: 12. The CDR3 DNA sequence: TGTGCCATCCAAACCCCCCTAGCGGGAGTCAATGAGCAGTTCTTC. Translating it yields CAIQTPLAGVNEQFF.

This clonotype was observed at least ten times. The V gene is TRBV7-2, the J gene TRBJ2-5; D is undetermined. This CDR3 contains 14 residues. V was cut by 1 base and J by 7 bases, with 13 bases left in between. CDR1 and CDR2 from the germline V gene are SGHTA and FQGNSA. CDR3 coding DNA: TGTGCCAGCAGCTTAGAGGTGGTCGCAAGGACCCAGTACTTC. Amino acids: CASSLEVVARTQYF.

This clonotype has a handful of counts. In DNA form, the CDR3 reads TGTGCCAGCAGTTACTCGGTTTGGAGAACCTACAATGAGCAGTTCTTC. As protein: CASSYSVWRTYNEQFF. The V call is TRBV6-2 or TRBV6-3, the J call TRBJ2-1; unclear D gene. This CDR3 comprises 16 residues. Deletions cut 0 bases from V and 2 bases from J, with 11 bases between. Per the germline V gene, CDR1 is MNHEY and CDR2 is SVGEGT.

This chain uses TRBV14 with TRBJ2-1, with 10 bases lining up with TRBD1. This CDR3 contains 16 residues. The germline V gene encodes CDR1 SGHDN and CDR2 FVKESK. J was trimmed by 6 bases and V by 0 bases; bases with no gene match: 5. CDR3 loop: CASSQEKTGGFNEQFF. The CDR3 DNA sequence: TGTGCCAGCAGCCAAGAAAAGACAGGGGGCTTCAATGAGCAGTTCTTC.

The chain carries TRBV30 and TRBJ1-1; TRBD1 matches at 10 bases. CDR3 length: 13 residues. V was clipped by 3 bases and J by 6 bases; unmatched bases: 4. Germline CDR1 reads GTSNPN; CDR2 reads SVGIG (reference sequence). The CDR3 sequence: CAWRGQGRAEAFF. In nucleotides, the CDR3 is TGTGCCTGGAGGGGACAGGGGAGGGCTGAAGCTTTCTTT.

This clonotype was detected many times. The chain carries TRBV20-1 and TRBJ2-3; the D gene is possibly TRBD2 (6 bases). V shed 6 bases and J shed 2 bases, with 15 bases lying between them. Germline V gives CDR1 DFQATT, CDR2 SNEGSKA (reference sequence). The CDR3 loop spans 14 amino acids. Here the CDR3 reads CSAPAAGPTDTQYF. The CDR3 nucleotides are TGCAGTGCCCCGGCGGCGGGGCCCACAGATACGCAGTATTTT.

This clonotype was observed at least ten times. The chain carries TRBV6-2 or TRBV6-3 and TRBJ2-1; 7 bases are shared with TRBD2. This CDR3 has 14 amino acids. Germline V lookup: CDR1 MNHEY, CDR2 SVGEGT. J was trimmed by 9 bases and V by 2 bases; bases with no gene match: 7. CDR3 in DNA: TGTGCCAGCAGTTACGTAAGCGGGACGGGTGAGCAGTTCTTC. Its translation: CASSYVSGTGEQFF.

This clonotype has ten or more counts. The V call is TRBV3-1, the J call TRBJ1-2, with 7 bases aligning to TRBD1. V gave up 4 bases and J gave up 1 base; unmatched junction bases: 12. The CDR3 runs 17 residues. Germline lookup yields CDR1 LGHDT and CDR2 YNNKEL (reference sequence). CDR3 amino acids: CASSPYLGTALNYGYTF. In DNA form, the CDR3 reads TGTGCCAGCAGCCCATACCTCGGGACAGCCCTTAACTATGGCTACACCTTC.

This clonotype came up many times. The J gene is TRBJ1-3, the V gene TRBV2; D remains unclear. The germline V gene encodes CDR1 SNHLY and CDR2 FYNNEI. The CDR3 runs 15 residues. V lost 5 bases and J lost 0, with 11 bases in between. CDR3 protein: CASSYRTSSGNTIYF. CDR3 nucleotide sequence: TGTGCCAGCAGTTACAGAACCAGCTCTGGAAACACCATATATTTT.

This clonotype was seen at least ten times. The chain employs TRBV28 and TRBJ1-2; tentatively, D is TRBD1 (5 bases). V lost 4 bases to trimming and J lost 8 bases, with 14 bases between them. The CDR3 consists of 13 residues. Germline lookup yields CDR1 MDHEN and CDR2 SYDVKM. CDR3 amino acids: CASSSRGIRGYTF. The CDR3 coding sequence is TGTGCCAGCAGTTCTAGGGGAATTCGCGGCTACACCTTC.

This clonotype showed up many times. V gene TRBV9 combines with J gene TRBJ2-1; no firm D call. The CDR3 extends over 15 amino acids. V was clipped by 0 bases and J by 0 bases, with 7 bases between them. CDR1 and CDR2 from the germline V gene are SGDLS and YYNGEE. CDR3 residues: CASSVAPSSYNEQFF. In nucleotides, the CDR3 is TGTGCCAGCAGCGTAGCCCCTAGCTCCTACAATGAGCAGTTCTTC.

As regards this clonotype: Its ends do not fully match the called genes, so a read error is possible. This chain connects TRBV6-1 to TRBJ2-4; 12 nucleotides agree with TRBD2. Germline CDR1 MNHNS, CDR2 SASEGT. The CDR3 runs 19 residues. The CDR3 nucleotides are TGTGCCAGCAGTCCGAGACTAGCGGGAGTCGGTCTAGCCAGAAACATTCAGTACTTC. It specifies CASSPRLAGVGLARNIQYF.

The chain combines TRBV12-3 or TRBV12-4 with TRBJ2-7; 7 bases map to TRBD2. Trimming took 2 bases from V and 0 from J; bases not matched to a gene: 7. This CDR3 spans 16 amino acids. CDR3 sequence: CASSLWAAGLSYEQYF. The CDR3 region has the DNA TGTGCCAGCAGTTTATGGGCAGCGGGGCTCTCCTACGAGCAGTACTTC.